The next 25 T cell receptor beta chains were all read from a single sample in a study of beta chain features in type 1 diabetes. Study findings and constraints: Researchers report that Type 1 diabetes patients had moderately but significantly shorter TCRB CDR3s across all four CD4+ subsets.

Since all of the isolated RNA was reverse transcribed, expressed TCRB transcripts were what got sequenced. Sequencing used immunoSEQ multiplex PCR; TCRdb keeps in-frame clones, though not all of them. The table records approximately 250,000 clones, roughly 10% of them present only once. Antigen specificity for these receptors is unknown. Sequenced input: naive CD4+ T cells from blood. The source of these receptors is a man in his thirties or forties with type 1 diabetes.

The genes are TRBV10-3 and TRBJ1-5; 10 bases are shared with TRBD1. This CDR3 comprises 17 residues. Losses at the gene ends were 6 bases for V and 0 bases for J; bases not matched to a gene: 8. Germline CDR1 and CDR2: ENHRY and SYGVKD. The CDR3 protein is CAISTGQGPYSNQPQHF. In DNA, the CDR3 is TGTGCCATCAGCACGGGACAGGGGCCCTATAGCAATCAGCCCCAGCATTTT.

Only a few counts were recorded for this clone. The DNA of the CDR3 is TGTGCCAGCAGCGTTAGCGGGGGCCGCAGCACAGATACGCAGTATTTT. Translating it yields CASSVSGGRSTDTQYF. The chain recombines TRBV9 with TRBJ2-3; TRBD2 matches at 9 bases. J lost 0 bases, V lost 2 bases, and 4 bases had no gene match. The CDR3 covers 16 residues. The germline V gene has CDR1 SGDLS and CDR2 YYNGEE.

V gene TRBV7-2 combines with J gene TRBJ1-5, with unresolved D. Germline V gene lookup returns CDR1 SGHTA and CDR2 FQGNSA. V lost 5 bases and J 4 bases, leaving 6 bases between the germline ends. The CDR3 spans 12 residues. For the CDR3, the DNA is TGTGCCAGCAGCCCGAGAAATCAGCCCCAGCATTTT. Protein product: CASSPRNQPQHF.

There are a few counts of this clone. The V and J genes are TRBV7-9 and TRBJ1-1, with D tentatively TRBD1 (6 bases). Trimming cost V 5 bases and J 4 bases, with 11 bases left between them. The CDR3 consists of 13 residues. Germline V lookup: CDR1 SEHNR, CDR2 FQNEAQ (reference sequence). The CDR3 region is CASSLQGGTEAFF. As DNA, the CDR3 is TGTGCCAGCAGCCTACAGGGTGGCACTGAAGCTTTCTTT.

In this sample, this clone turned up a few times. The gene calls are TRBV10-3 and TRBJ1-5, with no clear D. The germline CDR1 and CDR2 sequences are ENHRY and SYGVKD. The CDR3 contains 13 residues. V lost 10 bases and J 0 bases, leaving 10 bases between the germline ends. In DNA, the CDR3 is TGTGCCACCACCTCCAGTAGCAATCAGCCCCAGCATTTT. Protein product: CATTSSSNQPQHF.

The rearrangement joins TRBV5-4 to TRBJ2-7; D call uncertain. Trimming cost V 2 bases and J 3 bases, with 9 bases left between them. The CDR3 totals 13 residues. CDR1 is SGHNT and CDR2 is YYREEE in the germline V gene (reference sequence). The DNA of the CDR3 is TGTGCCAGCAGCTTAAAAACAGACTACGAGCAGTACTTC. Its protein product is CASSLKTDYEQYF.

This clone was counted only a few times. This chain joins TRBV25-1 and TRBJ2-5; D gene ambiguous. The J call may be wrong; the DNA end is better matched by TRBJ2-7. The CDR3 spans 14 residues. Germline loops: CDR1 MGHDK, CDR2 SYGVNS. The CDR3 DNA follows: TGTGCCACCGAACAACCAGGAATTGGGTACGAGCAGTACTTC. This sequence encodes CATEQPGIGYEQYF.

The sample holds a few counts of this clone. The rearrangement uses TRBV28 and TRBJ1-2, with D tentatively TRBD1 (5 bases). With 5 bases removed from V and 5 bases from J, the gap between germline ends came to 24 bases. CDR3 size: 17 residues. The V gene's germline CDR1 is MDHEN and CDR2 SYDVKM. As DNA, the CDR3 is TGTGCCAGCAGTCCCCCGGGGGGGGTACGCACCCCTTATGGCTACACCTTC. Residues: CASSPPGGVRTPYGYTF.

This sequence joins TRBV7-2 and TRBJ1-5; D is uncertain. Trimming removed 3 bases from V and 5 bases from J, with 8 bases in between. The CDR3 is 13 residues long. From germline, CDR1 is SGHTA and CDR2 FQGNSA. The CDR3 DNA reads as TGTGCCAGCAGCTTCTCCGTAGATCAGCCCCAGCATTTT. Translating it yields CASSFSVDQPQHF. The whole variable domain, filled in from reference TRBV7-2 and TRBJ1-5, reads GAGVSQSPSNKVTEKGKDVELRCDPISGHTALYWYRQSLGQGLEFLIYFQGNSAPDKSGLPSDRFSAERTGGSVSTLTIQRTQQEDSAVYLCASSFSVDQPQHFGDGTRLSIL.

This clone was observed a handful of times. J is TRBJ1-2 and V is TRBV11-2; no definite D call. Trimming removed 3 bases at V and 8 bases at J, with 10 bases between. From germline, CDR1 is SGHAT and CDR2 FQNNGV. There are 12 residues in the CDR3. The CDR3 bases are TGTGCCAGCAGCTTCGCTACACAGGGCTACACCTTC. Amino acid sequence: CASSFATQGYTF.

This clone was detected only a few times. The CDR3 region has the DNA TGTGCCAGCAGCTTTACCCCAGGGAACACTGAAGCTTTCTTT. Translating gives CASSFTPGNTEAFF. This sequence joins TRBV9 and TRBJ1-1, with no clear D. The CDR3 length is 14 residues. The V and J ends lost 4 bases and 1 base respectively, with 11 bases between them. Germline CDR1 reads SGDLS; CDR2 reads YYNGEE.

CDR3 sequence reads: CASSFAGAGETQYF. As DNA, the CDR3 is TGTGCCAGCAGCTTCGCAGGGGCAGGGGAGACCCAGTACTTC. J is TRBJ2-5 and V is TRBV7-9, with D possibly matching TRBD1 (6 bases). From germline, CDR1 is SEHNR and CDR2 FQNEAQ (reference sequence). This CDR3 is 14 amino acids long. Between the trimmed V and J ends, which lost 3 bases and 5 bases, there was a span of 13 bases.

The chain carries TRBV14 and TRBJ1-1; D gene ambiguous. The V gene's germline CDR1 is SGHDN and CDR2 FVKESK. CDR3 size: 14 residues. The ends were cut back, 0 bases at V and 1 base at J, with 6 bases in the middle. As DNA, the CDR3 is TGTGCCAGCAGCCAAGATCCGGGGAACACTGAAGCTTTCTTT. Translation gives CASSQDPGNTEAFF.

This clone was seen a few times. The gene calls are TRBV5-4 and TRBJ1-1; D uncertain. The CDR3 loop spans 15 amino acids. Germline V gene data show CDR1 as SGHNT and CDR2 as YYREEE (reference sequence). Trimming left V 0 bases short and J 5 bases short, with 14 bases between. The DNA for the CDR3 is TGTGCCAGCAGCTTGGGCGCGGGTGTTCAGACTGAAGCTTTCTTT. This translates into CASSLGAGVQTEAFF.

This clone has a handful of counts. This chain links TRBV25-1 with TRBJ1-4, with TRBD1 as a possible D gene (5 bases). There are 13 residues in the CDR3. CDR1 MGHDK and CDR2 SYGVNS come from the germline V gene. Trimming removed 6 bases from V and 6 bases from J, with 11 bases in between. The CDR3 sequence: CASSPGGDEKLFF. The CDR3 coding sequence is TGTGCCAGCAGCCCCGGGGGGGATGAAAAACTGTTTTTT.

The CDR3 here is CASSQSSGGSYNEQFF. In DNA, the CDR3 is TGCGCCAGCAGCCAATCTAGCGGGGGCTCCTACAATGAGCAGTTCTTC. The chain is built from TRBV4-1 and TRBJ2-1; TRBD2 aligns across 10 bases. This CDR3 is built from 16 residues. The ends lost 2 bases at V and 0 bases at J; junction bases unmatched: 1. The germline V gene encodes CDR1 MGHRA and CDR2 YSYEKL.

This clone was picked up a small number of times. Here the CDR3 DNA reads TGTGCCAGCAGAGGGGACAGTTACACAGATACGCAGTATTTT. Protein product: CASRGDSYTDTQYF. This chain links TRBV9 with TRBJ2-3, with 7 bases that match TRBD1. This CDR3 is 14 amino acids long. Germline assignment: CDR1 SGDLS and CDR2 YYNGEE. Germline trimming cut 5 bases from V and 2 bases from J; bases unmatched to any gene: 5.

The CDR3 DNA reads TGCAGCGTTGAAGTCACAGGGAGCACTGAAGCTTTCTTT. Residues: CSVEVTGSTEAFF. This chain links TRBV29-1 with TRBJ1-1; perhaps TRBD1 as D (6 bases). Germline V gives CDR1 SQVTM, CDR2 ANQGSEA. V was pared by 1 base and J by 4 bases, with 10 bases between. The CDR3 spans 13 residues.

The sample holds a few counts of this clone. DNA for the CDR3: TGTGCCAGCAGCTTTCGGCCAAGTGGAGGGAATGAGCAGTTCTTC. Translation gives CASSFRPSGGNEQFF. The chain has TRBV7-3 and TRBJ2-1, with a weak D call TRBD2 (6 bases). The V and J ends lost 3 bases and 7 bases respectively, with 16 bases between them. The CDR3 runs to 15 residues. CDR1 is SGHTA and CDR2 is FQGTGA in the germline V gene.

The V call is TRBV5-1, the J call TRBJ1-3; 10 positions agree with TRBD1. The CDR3 contains 15 residues. In germline, CDR1 is SGHRS, CDR2 YFSETQ. Trimming cost V 5 bases and J 4 bases; bases outside gene matches: 6. This CDR3 is CASRVTGGSGNTIYF. The CDR3, as DNA: TGCGCCAGCAGAGTGACAGGGGGCTCCGGAAACACCATATATTTT. The full variable domain, rest sourced from reference TRBV5-1 and TRBJ1-3, is KAGVTQTPRYLIKTRGQQVTLSCSPISGHRSVSWYQQTPGQGLQFLFEYFSETQRNKGNFPGRFSGRQFSNSRSEMNVSTLELGDSALYLCASRVTGGSGNTIYFGEGSWLTVV.

The chain employs TRBV10-3 and TRBJ2-5; unclear D gene. V lost 3 bases and J 4 bases, leaving 15 bases between the germline ends. Germline V gene lookup returns CDR1 ENHRY and CDR2 SYGVKD. CDR3 length: 15 amino acids. CDR3 residues: CAISEEHSISETQYF. The CDR3 region has the DNA TGTGCCATCAGTGAAGAGCACAGCATATCAGAGACCCAGTACTTC.

The V gene is TRBV6-1, the J gene TRBJ1-1, with D possibly matching TRBD1 (6 bases). V was trimmed by 10 bases and J by 9 bases, leaving 15 bases between them. Germline-derived CDR1 and CDR2 are MNHNS and SASEGT. The CDR3 is 11 residues long. CDR3 sequence reads: CATAWQGKAFF. The CDR3 coding sequence is TGTGCCACCGCTTGGCAGGGGAAAGCTTTCTTT.

The V gene is TRBV25-1, the J gene TRBJ1-6; D not resolved. Germline V gene lookup returns CDR1 MGHDK and CDR2 SYGVNS. The CDR3 extends over 13 amino acids. V dropped 9 bases and J dropped 9 bases, with 15 bases sitting between them. The CDR3 DNA is TGTGCCAGTGCCCCACGACGGGGTTCACCCCTCCACTTT. Encoded protein: CASAPRRGSPLHF.

This clone was detected only a few times. J is TRBJ2-7 and V is TRBV6-5; D is possibly TRBD1 (6 bases). The CDR3 has 15 residues. Germline V gene sequence: CDR1 MNHEY, CDR2 SVGAGI. V was trimmed by 5 bases and J by 0 bases, leaving 14 bases between them. In DNA form, the CDR3 reads TGTGCCAGCAGTAGACAGGCAGCGAGCTCCTACGAGCAGTACTTC. Amino acid sequence: CASSRQAASSYEQYF.

The table lists this clone with a few counts. J is TRBJ2-2 and V is TRBV7-2; 8 bases match TRBD1. V shed 7 bases and J 6 bases; nucleotides not matched to a gene: 10. The length of the CDR3 is 15 residues. The V gene's germline CDR1 is SGHTA and CDR2 FQGNSA. The CDR3 DNA sequence: TGTGCCAGCACCCCCAGGGGGCGGGGTCCCGGGGAGCTGTTTTTT. This codes for CASTPRGRGPGELFF.